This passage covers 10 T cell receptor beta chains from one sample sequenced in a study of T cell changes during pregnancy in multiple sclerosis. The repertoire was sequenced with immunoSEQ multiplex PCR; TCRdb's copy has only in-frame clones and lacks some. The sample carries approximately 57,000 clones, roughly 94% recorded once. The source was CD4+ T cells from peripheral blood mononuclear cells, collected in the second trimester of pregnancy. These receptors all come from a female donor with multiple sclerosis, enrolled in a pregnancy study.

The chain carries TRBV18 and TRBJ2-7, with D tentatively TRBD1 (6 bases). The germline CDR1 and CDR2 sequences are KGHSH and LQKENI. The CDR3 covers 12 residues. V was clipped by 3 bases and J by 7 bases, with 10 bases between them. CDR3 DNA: TGTGCCAGCTCACCGGTCCAGGGGGAGCAGTACTTC. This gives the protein CASSPVQGEQYF.

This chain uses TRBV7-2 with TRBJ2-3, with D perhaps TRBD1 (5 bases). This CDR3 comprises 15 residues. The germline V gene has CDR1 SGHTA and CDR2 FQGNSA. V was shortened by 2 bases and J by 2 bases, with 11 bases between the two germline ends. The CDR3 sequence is CASSLRGQYTDTQYF. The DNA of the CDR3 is TGTGCCAGCAGCTTAAGAGGACAATACACAGATACGCAGTATTTT.

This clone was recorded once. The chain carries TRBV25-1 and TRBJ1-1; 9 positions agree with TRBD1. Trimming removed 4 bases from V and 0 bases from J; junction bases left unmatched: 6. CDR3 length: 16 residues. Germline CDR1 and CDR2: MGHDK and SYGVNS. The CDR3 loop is CASSARDRAMNTEAFF. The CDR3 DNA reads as TGTGCCAGCAGTGCTCGGGACAGGGCCATGAACACTGAAGCTTTCTTT.

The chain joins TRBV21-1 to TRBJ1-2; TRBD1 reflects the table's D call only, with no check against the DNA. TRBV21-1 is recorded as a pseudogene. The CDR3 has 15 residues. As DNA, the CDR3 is TGTGCCAGCAGCAAAGAGGACAGGGCGGCCTATGGCTACACCTTC. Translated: CASSKEDRAAYGYTF.

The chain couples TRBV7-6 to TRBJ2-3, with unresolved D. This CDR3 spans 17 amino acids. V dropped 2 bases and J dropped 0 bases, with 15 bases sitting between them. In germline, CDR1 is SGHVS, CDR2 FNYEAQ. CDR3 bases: TGTGCCAGCAGCTTATTTGGTGGTCCCGGGAGCACAGATACGCAGTATTTT. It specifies CASSLFGGPGSTDTQYF.

CDR3 in amino acids: CASSEIGGEKLFF. The CDR3 DNA reads TGTGCCAGCAGTGAAATAGGGGGCGAAAAACTGTTTTTT. J is TRBJ1-4 and V is TRBV6-1; TRBD1 matches at 7 bases. The germline V gene has CDR1 MNHNS and CDR2 SASEGT. This CDR3 has 13 residues. The junction had 2 bases not matched to a gene; V was cut back by 2 bases and J by 8 bases.

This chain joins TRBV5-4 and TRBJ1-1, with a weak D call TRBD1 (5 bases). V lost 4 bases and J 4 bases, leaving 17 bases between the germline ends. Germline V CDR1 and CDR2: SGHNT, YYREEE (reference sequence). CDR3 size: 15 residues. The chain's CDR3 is CASSPDGGGGTEAFF. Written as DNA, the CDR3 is TGTGCCAGCAGCCCGGACGGGGGGGGTGGCACTGAAGCTTTCTTT.

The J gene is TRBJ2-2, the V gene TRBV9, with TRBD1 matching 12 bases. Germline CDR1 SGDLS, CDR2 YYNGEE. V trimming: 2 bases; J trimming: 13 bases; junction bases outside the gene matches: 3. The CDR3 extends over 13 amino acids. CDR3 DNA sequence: TGTGCCAGCAGCGTTGGGACAGGGGGCGGGCTGTTTTTT. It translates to CASSVGTGGGLFF.

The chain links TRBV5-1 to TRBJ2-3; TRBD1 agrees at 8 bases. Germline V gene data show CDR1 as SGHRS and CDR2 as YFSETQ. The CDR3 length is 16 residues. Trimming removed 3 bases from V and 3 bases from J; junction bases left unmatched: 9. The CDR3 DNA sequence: TGCGCCAGCAGCTCCGGACAGGGAATTAGTACAGATACGCAGTATTTT. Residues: CASSSGQGISTDTQYF.

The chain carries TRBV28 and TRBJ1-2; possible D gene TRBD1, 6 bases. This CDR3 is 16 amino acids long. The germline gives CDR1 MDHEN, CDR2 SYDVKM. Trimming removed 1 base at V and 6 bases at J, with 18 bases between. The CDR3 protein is CASSLSQSRGGDGYTF. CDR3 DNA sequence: TGTGCCAGCAGTTTATCCCAATCTAGGGGGGGGGATGGCTACACCTTC.